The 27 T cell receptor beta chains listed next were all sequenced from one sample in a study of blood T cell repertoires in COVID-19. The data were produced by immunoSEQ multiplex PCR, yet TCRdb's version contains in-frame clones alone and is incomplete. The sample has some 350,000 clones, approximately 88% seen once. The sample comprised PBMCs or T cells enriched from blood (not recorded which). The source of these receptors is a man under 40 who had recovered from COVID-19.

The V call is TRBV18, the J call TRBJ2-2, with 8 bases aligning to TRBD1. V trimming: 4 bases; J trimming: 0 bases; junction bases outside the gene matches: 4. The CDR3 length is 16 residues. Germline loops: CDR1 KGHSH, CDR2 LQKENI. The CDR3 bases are TGTGCCAGCTCACATGGACAGGGTACGAACACCGGGGAGCTGTTTTTT. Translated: CASSHGQGTNTGELFF.

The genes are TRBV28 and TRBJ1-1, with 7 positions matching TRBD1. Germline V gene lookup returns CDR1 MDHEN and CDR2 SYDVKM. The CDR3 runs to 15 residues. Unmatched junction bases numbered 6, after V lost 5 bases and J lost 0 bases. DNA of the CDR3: TGTGCCAGCAGTCTCAACAGGGGTATGAACACTGAAGCTTTCTTT. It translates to CASSLNRGMNTEAFF.

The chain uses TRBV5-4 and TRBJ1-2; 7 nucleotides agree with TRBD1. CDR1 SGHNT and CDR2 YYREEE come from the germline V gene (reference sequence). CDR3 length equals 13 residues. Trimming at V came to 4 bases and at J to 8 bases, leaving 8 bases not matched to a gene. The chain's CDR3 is CASSPKQGHGYTF. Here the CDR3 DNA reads TGTGCCAGCAGCCCTAAACAGGGGCACGGCTACACCTTC.

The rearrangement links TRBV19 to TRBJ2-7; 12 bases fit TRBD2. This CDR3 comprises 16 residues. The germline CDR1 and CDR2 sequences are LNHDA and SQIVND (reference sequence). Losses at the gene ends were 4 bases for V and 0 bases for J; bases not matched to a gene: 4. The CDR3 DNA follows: TGTGCCAGTAGTAGGACTAGCGGGGTCGACTCCTACGAGCAGTACTTC. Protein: CASSRTSGVDSYEQYF. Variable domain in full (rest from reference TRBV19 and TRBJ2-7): DGGITQSPKYLFRKEGQNVTLSCEQNLNHDAMYWYRQDPGQGLRLIYYSQIVNDFQKGDIAEGYSVSREKKESFPLTVTSAQKNPTAFYLCASSRTSGVDSYEQYFGPGTRLTVT.

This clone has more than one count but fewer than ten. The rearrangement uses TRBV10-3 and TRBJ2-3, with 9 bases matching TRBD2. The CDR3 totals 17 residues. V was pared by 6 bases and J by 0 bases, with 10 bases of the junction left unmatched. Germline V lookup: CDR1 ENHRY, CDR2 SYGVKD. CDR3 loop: CAIRGGAGGPSTDTQYF. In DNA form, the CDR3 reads TGTGCCATCAGAGGTGGTGCGGGGGGGCCTAGCACAGATACGCAGTATTTT.

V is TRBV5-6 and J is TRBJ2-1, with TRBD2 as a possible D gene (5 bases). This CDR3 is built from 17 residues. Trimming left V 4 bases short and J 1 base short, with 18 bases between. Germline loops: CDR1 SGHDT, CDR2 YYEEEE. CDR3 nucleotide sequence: TGTGCCAGCAGCCAACCGGGCGTTGGGGAGTCCTACAATGAGCAGTTCTTC. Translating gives CASSQPGVGESYNEQFF.

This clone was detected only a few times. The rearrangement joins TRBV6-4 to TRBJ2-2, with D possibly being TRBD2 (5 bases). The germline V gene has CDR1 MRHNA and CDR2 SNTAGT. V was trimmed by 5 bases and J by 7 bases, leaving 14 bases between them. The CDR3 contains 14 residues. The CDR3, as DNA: TGTGCCAGCAGTCGTGCGGGCAATGACGGGGAGCTGTTTTTT. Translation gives CASSRAGNDGELFF.

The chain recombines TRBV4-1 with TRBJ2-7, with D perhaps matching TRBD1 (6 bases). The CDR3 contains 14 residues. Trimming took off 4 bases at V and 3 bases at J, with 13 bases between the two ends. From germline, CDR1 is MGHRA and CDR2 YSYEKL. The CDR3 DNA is TGCGCCAGCAGCCTAATAGAGGACAGCTACGAGCAGTACTTC. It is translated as CASSLIEDSYEQYF.

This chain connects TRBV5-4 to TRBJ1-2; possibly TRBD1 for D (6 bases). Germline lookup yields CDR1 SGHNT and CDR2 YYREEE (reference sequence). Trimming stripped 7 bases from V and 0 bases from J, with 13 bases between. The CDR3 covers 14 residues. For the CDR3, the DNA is TGTGCCAGCGGCAAGGGGGAAGCTAACTATGGCTACACCTTC. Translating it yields CASGKGEANYGYTF. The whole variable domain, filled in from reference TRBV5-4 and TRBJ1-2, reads ETGVTQSPTHLIKTRGQQVTLRCSSQSGHNTVSWYQQALGQGPQFIFQYYREEENGRGNFPPRFSGLQFPNYSSELNVNALELDDSALYLCASGKGEANYGYTFGSGTRLTVV.

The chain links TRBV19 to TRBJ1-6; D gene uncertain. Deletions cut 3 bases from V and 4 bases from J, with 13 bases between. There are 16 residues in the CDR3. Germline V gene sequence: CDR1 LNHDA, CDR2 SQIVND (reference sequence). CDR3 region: CASSIEGTWYNSPLHF. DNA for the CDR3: TGTGCCAGTAGTATCGAGGGAACTTGGTATAATTCACCCCTCCACTTT.

The CDR3 DNA reads as TGTGCAAGTCGCTTAGTCGGACTAGCGGGACTAGGGGCCAAAAACATTCAGTACTTC. Translation: CASRLVGLAGLGAKNIQYF. The chain couples TRBV12-2 to TRBJ2-4; the table's D call, TRBD2, has no DNA check behind it. TRBV12-2 is flagged as a pseudogene. CDR3 length equals 19 residues.

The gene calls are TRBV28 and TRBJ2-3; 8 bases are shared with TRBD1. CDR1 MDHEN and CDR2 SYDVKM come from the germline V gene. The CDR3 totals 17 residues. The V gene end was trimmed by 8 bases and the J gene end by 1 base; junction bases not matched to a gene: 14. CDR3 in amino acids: CASLSPRGRGGTDTQYF. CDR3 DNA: TGTGCCAGCCTATCCCCCAGGGGGCGAGGTGGCACAGATACGCAGTATTTT.

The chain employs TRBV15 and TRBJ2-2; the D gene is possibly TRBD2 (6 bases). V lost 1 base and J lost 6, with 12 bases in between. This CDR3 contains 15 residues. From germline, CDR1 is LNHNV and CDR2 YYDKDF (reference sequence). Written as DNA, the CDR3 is TGTGCCACCAGCAGAGTCCGGGGGATACCCGGGGAGCTGTTTTTT. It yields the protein CATSRVRGIPGELFF. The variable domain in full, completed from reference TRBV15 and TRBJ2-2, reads DAMVIQNPRYQVTQFGKPVTLSCSQTLNHNVMYWYQQKSSQAPKLLFHYYDKDFNNEADTPDNFQSRRPNTSFCFLDIRSPGLGDTAMYLCATSRVRGIPGELFFGEGSRLTVL.

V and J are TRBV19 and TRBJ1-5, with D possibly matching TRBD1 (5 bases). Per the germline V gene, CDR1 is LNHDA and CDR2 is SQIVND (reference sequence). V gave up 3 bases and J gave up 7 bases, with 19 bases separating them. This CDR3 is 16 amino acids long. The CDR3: CASSMVGRVSWQPQHF. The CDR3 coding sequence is TGTGCCAGTAGTATGGTAGGCAGGGTATCATGGCAGCCCCAGCATTTT.

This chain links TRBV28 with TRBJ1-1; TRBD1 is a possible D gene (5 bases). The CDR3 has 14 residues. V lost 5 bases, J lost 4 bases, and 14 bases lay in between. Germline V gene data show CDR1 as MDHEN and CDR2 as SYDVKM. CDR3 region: CASSPSGGGTEAFF. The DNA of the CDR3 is TGTGCCAGCAGTCCCTCGGGGGGGGGCACTGAAGCTTTCTTT.

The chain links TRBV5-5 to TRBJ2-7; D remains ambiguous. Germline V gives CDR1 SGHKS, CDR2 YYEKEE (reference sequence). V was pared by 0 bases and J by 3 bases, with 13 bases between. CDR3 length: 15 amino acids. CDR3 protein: CASSLDINPLYEQYF. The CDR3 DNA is TGTGCCAGCAGCTTGGACATAAACCCCCTCTACGAGCAGTACTTC.

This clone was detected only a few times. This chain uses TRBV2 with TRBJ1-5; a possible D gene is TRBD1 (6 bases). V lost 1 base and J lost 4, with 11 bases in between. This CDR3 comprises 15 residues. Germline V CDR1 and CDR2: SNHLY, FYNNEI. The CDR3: CASSEDRAGNQPQHF. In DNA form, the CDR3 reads TGTGCCAGCAGTGAAGACAGGGCTGGGAATCAGCCCCAGCATTTT.

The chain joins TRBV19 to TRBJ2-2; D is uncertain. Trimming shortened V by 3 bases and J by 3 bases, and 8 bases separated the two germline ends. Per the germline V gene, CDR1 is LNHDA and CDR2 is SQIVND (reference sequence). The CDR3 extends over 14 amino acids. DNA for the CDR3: TGTGCCAGTAGTATCCTGTCTTACACCGGGGAGCTGTTTTTT. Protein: CASSILSYTGELFF.

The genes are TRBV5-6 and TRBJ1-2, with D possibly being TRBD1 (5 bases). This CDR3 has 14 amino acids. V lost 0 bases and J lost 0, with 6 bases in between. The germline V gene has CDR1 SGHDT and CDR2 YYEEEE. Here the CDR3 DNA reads TGTGCCAGCAGCTTGGGACAGTCTAACTATGGCTACACCTTC. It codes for CASSLGQSNYGYTF.

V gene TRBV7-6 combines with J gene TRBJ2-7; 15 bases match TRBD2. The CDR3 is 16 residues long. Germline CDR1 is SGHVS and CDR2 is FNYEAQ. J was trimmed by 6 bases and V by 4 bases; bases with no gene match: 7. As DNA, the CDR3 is TGTGCCAGCAGCTACTCGGGACTAGCGGGGGGAGGCGAGCAGTACTTC. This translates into CASSYSGLAGGGEQYF.

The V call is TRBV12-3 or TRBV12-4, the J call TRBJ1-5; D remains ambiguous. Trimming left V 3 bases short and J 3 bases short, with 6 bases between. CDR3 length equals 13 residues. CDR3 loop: CASSLNINQPQHF. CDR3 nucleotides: TGTGCCAGCAGTTTGAACATCAATCAGCCCCAGCATTTT.

The DNA of the CDR3 is TGTGCCACCAGTGTTGCGGGGTCTGGGGCCAACGTCCTGACTTTC. It encodes CATSVAGSGANVLTF. The rearrangement joins TRBV24-1 to TRBJ2-6; D may be TRBD2 (6 bases). The ends were cut back, 5 bases at V and 1 base at J, with 8 bases in the middle. CDR3 length: 15 amino acids. CDR1 KGHDR and CDR2 SFDVKD come from the germline V gene.

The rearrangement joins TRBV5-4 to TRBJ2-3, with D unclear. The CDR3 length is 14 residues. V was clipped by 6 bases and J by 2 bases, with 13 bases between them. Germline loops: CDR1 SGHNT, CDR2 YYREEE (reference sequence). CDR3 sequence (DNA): TGTGCCAGCACAGGTGGGCTATACACAGATACGCAGTATTTT. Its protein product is CASTGGLYTDTQYF.

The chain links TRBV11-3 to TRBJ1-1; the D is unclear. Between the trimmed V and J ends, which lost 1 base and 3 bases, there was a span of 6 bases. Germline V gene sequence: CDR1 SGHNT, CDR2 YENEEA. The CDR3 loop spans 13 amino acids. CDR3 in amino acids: CASSLGQHTEAFF. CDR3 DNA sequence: TGTGCCAGCAGCTTAGGACAACACACTGAAGCTTTCTTT.

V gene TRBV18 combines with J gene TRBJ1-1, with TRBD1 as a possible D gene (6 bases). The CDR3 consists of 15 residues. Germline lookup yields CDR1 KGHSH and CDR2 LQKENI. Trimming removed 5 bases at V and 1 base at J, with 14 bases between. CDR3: CASSSKTGTNTEAFF. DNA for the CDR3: TGTGCCAGCTCATCAAAGACAGGAACGAACACTGAAGCTTTCTTT.

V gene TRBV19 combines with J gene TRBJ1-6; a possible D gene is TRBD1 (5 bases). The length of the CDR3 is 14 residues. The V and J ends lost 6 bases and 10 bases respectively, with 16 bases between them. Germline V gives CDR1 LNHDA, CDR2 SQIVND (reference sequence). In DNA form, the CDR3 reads TGTGCCAGTAGGCTGAGGCAGGGCGGCTCACCCCTCCACTTT. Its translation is CASRLRQGGSPLHF.

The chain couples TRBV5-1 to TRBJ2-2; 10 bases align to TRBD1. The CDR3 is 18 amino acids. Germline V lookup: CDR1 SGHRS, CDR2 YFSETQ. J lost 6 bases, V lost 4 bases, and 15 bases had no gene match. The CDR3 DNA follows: TGCGCCAGCAGCCCGGGACAGGGGACGGGTAAGGCGGCCGGGGAGCTGTTTTTT. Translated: CASSPGQGTGKAAGELFF.